This T cell receptor beta chain was identified in a study of T-cell reconstitution after alpha-beta-depleted transplantation in children. Researchers prepared the TCRbeta library using unique molecular identifiers, the study reports. One entry per CDR3 protein, called by TCRdb with MiXCR from the PCR reads. The sample consists of some 110,000 distinct CDR3 sequences, around 10% of them appearing once. The CDR3 consists of 15 residues. The V segment lost 4 bases and the J segment 7 bases; nucleotides outside the gene matches: 7. The sample holds many counts of this clonotype. No antigen is known for it. General study points: A year had passed since transplant, and T-cell counts and diversity by then came mostly from newly produced T cells. Several hundred graft clones that had expanded were reportedly the source of alpha-beta T cells about two months after transplant.

The chain employs TRBV12-3 or TRBV12-4 and TRBJ2-1, with TRBD2 matching 10 bases. Source: PBMCs, taken before TCRalphabeta/CD19-depleted stem cell transplant. This sequence originates from a boy between 2 and 10 years old with acute lymphoblastic leukemia, due to receive a stem cell transplant. CDR3 amino acids: CASSWSSGSKNEQFF. DNA of the CDR3: TGTGCCAGCAGTTGGTCTAGCGGGAGTAAGAATGAGCAGTTCTTC.